This T cell receptor (beta chain) appears in the sequencing data of a study of siplizumab effects on memory and regulatory T cells. As concerns this clone: Its specificity is not known.

Points from the study as a whole: The diversity of naive T cells seemed greater than that of memory cells, and their alloresponse contribution seemed major. Naive versus memory phenotype went unassigned for roughly 80-96% of proliferating CD4+ or CD8+ clones. Some alloreactive sequences were traceable to unstimulated CD4+ memory cells, and siplizumab significantly reduced them. Assignment to unstimulated subsets succeeded for only a minor fraction of the alloreactive clones.

The germline CDR1 and CDR2 sequences are SGHAT and FQNNGV. V lost 5 bases and J 4 bases, leaving 10 bases between the germline ends. This CDR3 has 13 residues. Measured with immunoSEQ multiplex PCR; TCRdb has only the in-frame clones, and not every one. In the table there are about 91,000 clones, roughly 93% of which are singletons. Sequenced input: CD8+ T cells sorted from blood. The J gene is TRBJ2-3, the V gene TRBV11-2; D unresolved. The clonotype originates from a human donor in good health. CDR3 nucleotides: TGTGCCAGCAGCCAATTAGCCGCAGATACGCAGTATTTT. Translation: CASSQLAADTQYF.